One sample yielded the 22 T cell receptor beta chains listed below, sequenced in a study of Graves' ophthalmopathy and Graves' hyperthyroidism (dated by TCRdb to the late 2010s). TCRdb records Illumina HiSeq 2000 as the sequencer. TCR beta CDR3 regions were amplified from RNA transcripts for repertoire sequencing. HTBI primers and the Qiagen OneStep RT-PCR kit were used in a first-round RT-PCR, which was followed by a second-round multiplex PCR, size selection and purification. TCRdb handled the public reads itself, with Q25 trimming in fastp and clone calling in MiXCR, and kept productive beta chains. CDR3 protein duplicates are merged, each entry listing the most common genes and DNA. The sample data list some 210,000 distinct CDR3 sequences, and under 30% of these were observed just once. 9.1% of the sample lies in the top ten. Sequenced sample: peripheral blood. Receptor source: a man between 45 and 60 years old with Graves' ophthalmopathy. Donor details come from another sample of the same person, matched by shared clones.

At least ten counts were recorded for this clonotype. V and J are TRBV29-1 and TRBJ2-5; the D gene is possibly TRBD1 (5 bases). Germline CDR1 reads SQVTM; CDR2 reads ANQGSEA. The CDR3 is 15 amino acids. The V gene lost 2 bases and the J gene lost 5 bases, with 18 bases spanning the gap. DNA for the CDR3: TGCAGCGTTGAAAATCCACTCAAGGGGCAGGAGACCCAGTACTTC. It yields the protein CSVENPLKGQETQYF.

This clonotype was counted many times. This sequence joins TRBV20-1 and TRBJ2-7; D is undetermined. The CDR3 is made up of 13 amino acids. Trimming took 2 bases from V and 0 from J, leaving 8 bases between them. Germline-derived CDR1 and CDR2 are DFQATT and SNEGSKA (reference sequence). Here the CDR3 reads CSARLADSYEQYF. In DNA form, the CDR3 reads TGCAGTGCTAGATTGGCTGACTCCTACGAGCAGTACTTC.

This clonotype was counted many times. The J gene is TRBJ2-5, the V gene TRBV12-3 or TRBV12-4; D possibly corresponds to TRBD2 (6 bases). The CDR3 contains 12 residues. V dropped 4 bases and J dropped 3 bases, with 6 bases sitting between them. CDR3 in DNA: TGTGCCAGCAGTTCGGGGGAAGAGACCCAGTACTTC. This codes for CASSSGEETQYF.

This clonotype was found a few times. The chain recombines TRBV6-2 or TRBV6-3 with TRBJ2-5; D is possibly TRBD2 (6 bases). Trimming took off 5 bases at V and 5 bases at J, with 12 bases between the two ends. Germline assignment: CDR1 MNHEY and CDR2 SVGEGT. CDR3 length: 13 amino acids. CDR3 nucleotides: TGTGCCAGCAGTCGGGACTCTTTGGAGACCCAGTACTTC. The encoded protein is CASSRDSLETQYF.

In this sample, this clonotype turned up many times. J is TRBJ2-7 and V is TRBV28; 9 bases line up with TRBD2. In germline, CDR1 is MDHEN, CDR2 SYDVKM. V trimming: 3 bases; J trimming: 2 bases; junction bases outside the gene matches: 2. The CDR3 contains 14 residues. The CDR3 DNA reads TGTGCCAGCAGTTTGGGACTAGCCACCTACGAGCAGTACTTC. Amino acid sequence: CASSLGLATYEQYF.

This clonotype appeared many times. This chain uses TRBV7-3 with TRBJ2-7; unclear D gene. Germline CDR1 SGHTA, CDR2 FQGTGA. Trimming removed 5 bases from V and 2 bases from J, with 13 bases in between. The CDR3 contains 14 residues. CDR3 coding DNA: TGTGCCAGCAGCCCTCGAGTGGGAACCTACGAGCAGTACTTC. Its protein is CASSPRVGTYEQYF.

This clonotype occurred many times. CDR3 region: CASSSSGRAFEQYF. The CDR3 DNA follows: TGTGCCAGCAGCTCTAGCGGGAGGGCCTTCGAGCAGTACTTC. The gene calls are TRBV7-8 and TRBJ2-7, with 12 bases that match TRBD2. V shed 4 bases, J shed 6 bases, and the junction held 4 bases outside the gene matches. This CDR3 spans 14 amino acids. Per the germline V gene, CDR1 is SGHVS and CDR2 is FQNEAQ.

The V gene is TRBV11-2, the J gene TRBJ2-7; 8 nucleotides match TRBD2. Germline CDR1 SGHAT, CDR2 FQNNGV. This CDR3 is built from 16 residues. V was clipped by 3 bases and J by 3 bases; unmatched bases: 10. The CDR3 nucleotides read TGTGCCAGCAGCTTCCGCGCAGCGGGAGCAATCTACGAGCAGTACTTC. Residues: CASSFRAAGAIYEQYF.

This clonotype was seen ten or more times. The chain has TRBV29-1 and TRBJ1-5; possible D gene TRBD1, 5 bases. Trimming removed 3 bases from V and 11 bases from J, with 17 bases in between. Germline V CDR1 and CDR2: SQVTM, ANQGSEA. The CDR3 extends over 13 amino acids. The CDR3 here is CSVDRLGDGAQHF. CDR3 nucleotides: TGCAGCGTTGACCGTTTGGGGGATGGGGCCCAGCATTTT.

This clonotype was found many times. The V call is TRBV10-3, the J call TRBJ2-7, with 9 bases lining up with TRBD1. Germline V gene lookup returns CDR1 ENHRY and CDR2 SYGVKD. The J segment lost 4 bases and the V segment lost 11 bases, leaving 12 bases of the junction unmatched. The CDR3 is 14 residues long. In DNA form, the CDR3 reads TGTGCCGCCTCCCCGCCGGGACAGGGTTACGAGCAGTACTTC. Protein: CAASPPGQGYEQYF.

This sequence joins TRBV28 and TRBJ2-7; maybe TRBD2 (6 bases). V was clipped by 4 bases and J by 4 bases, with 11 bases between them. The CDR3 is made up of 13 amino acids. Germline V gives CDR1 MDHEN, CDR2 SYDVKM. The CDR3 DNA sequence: TGTGCCAGCAGTTCGGCGGGACCTTACGAGCAGTACTTC. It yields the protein CASSSAGPYEQYF. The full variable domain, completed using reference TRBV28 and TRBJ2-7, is DVKVTQSSRYLVKRTGEKVFLECVQDMDHENMFWYRQDPGLGLRLIYFSYDVKMKEKGDIPEGYSVSREKKERFSLILESASTNQTSMYLCASSSAGPYEQYFGPGTRLTVT.

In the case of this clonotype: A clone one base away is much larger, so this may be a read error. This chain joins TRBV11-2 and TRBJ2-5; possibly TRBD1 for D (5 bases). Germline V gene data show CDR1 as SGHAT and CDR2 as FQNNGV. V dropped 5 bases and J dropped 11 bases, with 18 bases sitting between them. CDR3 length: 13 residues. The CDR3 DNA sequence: TGTGCCAGCAGCCGACCCGCGGCTCCAGGGCAGTACTTC. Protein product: CASSRPAAPGQYF.

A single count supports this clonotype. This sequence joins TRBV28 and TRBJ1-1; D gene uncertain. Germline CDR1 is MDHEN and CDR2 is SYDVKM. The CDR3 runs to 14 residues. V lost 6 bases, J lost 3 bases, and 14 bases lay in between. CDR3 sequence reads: CASRSSWVDTEAFF. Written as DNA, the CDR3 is TGTGCCAGCAGGTCCTCATGGGTGGACACTGAAGCTTTCTTT.

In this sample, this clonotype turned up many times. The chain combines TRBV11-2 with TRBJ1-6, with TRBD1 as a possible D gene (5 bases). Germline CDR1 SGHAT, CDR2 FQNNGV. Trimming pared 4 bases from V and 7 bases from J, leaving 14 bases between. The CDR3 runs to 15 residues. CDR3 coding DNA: TGTGCCAGCAGCTCAATTACGGGACTAAATTCACCCCTCCACTTT. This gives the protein CASSSITGLNSPLHF.

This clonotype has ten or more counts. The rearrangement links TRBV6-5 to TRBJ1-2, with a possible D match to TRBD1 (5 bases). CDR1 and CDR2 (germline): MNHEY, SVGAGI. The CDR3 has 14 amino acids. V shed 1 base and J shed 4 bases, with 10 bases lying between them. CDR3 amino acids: CASSYYLQGYGYTF. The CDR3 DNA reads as TGTGCCAGCAGTTACTACCTTCAGGGCTATGGCTACACCTTC.

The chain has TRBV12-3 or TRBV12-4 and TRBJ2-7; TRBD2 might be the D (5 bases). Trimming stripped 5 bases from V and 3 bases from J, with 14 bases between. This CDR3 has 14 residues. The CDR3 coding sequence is TGTGCCAGCAGTGTAACTAGTTCGGGCTACGAGCAGTACTTC. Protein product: CASSVTSSGYEQYF.

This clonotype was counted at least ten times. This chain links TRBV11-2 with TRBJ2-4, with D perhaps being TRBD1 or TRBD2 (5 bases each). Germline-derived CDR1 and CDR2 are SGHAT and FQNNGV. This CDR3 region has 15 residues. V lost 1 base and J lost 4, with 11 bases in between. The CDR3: CASSLGGAEKNIQYF. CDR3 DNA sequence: TGTGCCAGCAGCTTAGGAGGGGCCGAAAAAAACATTCAGTACTTC.

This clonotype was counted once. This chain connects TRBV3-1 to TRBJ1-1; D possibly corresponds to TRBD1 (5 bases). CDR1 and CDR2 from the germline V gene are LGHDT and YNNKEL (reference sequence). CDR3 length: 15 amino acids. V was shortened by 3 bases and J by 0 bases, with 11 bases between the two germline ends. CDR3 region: CASSQGRGMNTEAFF. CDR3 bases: TGTGCCAGCAGCCAGGGACGGGGCATGAACACTGAAGCTTTCTTT.

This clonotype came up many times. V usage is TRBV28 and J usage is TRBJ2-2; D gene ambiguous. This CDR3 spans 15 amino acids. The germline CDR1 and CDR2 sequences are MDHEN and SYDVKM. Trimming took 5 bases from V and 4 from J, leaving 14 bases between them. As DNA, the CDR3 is TGTGCCAGCAGTCTTCTTGTCGTTGGCACCGGGGAGCTGTTTTTT. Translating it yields CASSLLVVGTGELFF.

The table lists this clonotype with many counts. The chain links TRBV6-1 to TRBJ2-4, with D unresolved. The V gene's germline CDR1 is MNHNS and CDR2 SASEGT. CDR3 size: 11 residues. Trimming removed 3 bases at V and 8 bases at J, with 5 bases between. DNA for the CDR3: TGTGCCAGCAGTGATGGGGACATTCAGTACTTC. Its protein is CASSDGDIQYF.

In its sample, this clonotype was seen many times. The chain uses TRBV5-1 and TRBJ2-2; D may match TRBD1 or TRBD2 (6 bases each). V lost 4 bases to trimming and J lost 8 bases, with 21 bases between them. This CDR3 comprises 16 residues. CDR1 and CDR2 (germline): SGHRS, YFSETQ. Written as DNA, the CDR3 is TGCGCCAGCAGCCCCCAGGGGCGGGAAAGCGCAGGGGAGCTGTTTTTT. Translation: CASSPQGRESAGELFF.

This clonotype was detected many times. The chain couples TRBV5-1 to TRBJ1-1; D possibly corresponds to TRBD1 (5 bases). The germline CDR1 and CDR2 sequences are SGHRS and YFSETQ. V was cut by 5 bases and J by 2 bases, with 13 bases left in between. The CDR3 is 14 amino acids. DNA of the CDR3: TGCGCCAGCAGGCCTGGGGGGGGTAACACTGAAGCTTTCTTT. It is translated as CASRPGGGNTEAFF. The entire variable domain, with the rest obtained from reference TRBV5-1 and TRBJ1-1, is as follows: KAGVTQTPRYLIKTRGQQVTLSCSPISGHRSVSWYQQTPGQGLQFLFEYFSETQRNKGNFPGRFSGRQFSNSRSEMNVSTLELGDSALYLCASRPGGGNTEAFFGQGTRLTVV.